This T cell receptor (beta chain) came from a study of T cell responses to AZD1222 COVID-19 vaccine. The CDR3 runs 12 residues. V lost 6 bases and J 1 base, leaving 6 bases between the germline ends. Germline V gene data show CDR1 as ENHRY and CDR2 as SYGVKD. Profiled with immunoSEQ multiplex PCR; TCRdb holds only in-frame clones, not every one. The data show roughly 190,000 clones, with just over 90% seen just once and approximately 3.9% held by the top ten. This TCR was sampled from an adult in good health. The starting material was peripheral blood, obtained on day 0 of AZD1222 vaccination. This chain joins TRBV10-3 and TRBJ1-1; D gene ambiguous. CDR3 protein: CAIRDTNTEAFF. Written as DNA, the CDR3 is TGTGCCATCAGAGACACGAACACTGAAGCTTTCTTT.